These 21 T cell receptor beta chains were sequenced from one sample in a study of cytomegalovirus exposure and HLA in healthy donors. Libraries were prepared by immunoSEQ multiplex PCR; TCRdb keeps only in-frame clonotypes and omits some of them. The sample has 100,000 to 150,000 clones; 94% are singletons. What was sequenced was PBMCs. These receptors came from a woman between 18 and 29 years old in good health and CMV-seronegative.

J is TRBJ2-5 and V is TRBV7-9; D might be TRBD1 (6 bases). V was pared by 5 bases and J by 4 bases, with 11 bases between. This CDR3 spans 13 amino acids. Per germline, CDR1 SEHNR and CDR2 FQNEAQ (reference sequence). The CDR3 protein is CASSPTGRETQYF. The CDR3 DNA reads as TGTGCCAGCAGCCCAACAGGGAGAGAGACCCAGTACTTC.

The chain is built from TRBV4-1 and TRBJ2-5, with 12 bases lining up with TRBD1. V dropped 4 bases and J dropped 4; count of bases not matched to a gene: 10. Germline-derived CDR1 and CDR2 are MGHRA and YSYEKL. CDR3 length: 17 residues. This chain's CDR3 is CASSRSTGTGGRETQYF. The CDR3 coding sequence is TGCGCCAGCAGCCGGTCGACCGGGACAGGGGGCCGAGAGACCCAGTACTTC.

The rearrangement uses TRBV6-1 and TRBJ2-5, with 15 bases matching TRBD2. Germline V gene lookup returns CDR1 MNHNS and CDR2 SASEGT. The J segment lost 9 bases and the V segment lost 5 bases, leaving 4 bases of the junction unmatched. The CDR3 spans 14 residues. CDR3 coding DNA: TGTGCCAGCAGTTGGACTAGCGGGGGGGAGTCCCAGTACTTC. Translating gives CASSWTSGGESQYF.

The V gene is TRBV6-1, the J gene TRBJ2-3; maybe TRBD2 (5 bases). Germline V gene data show CDR1 as MNHNS and CDR2 as SASEGT. CDR3 size: 14 residues. The V end lost 1 base, the J end lost 0 bases, and 5 bases lay between the germline ends. The CDR3: CASSEGTSTDTQYF. CDR3 bases: TGTGCCAGCAGTGAAGGGACTAGCACAGATACGCAGTATTTT.

This clone was picked up one time. V usage is TRBV28 and J usage is TRBJ2-1; TRBD2 agrees at 14 bases. The CDR3 has 18 amino acids. Germline V gives CDR1 MDHEN, CDR2 SYDVKM. V lost 4 bases and J lost 5; bases outside the gene matches: 10. The CDR3 nucleotides are TGTGCCAGCAGTTCCCGACTAGCGGGGGGGCTTTTCGACAATGAGCAGTTCTTC. Amino acids: CASSSRLAGGLFDNEQFF.

The genes are TRBV18 and TRBJ2-3, with a weak D call TRBD1 (6 bases). This CDR3 comprises 14 residues. The germline V gene has CDR1 KGHSH and CDR2 LQKENI. V lost 6 bases and J lost 0, with 10 bases in between. CDR3 loop: CASSQGYSTDTQYF. CDR3 bases: TGTGCCAGCTCCCAGGGGTACAGCACAGATACGCAGTATTTT. The full variable domain, its missing parts supplied by reference TRBV18 and TRBJ2-3, is NAGVMQNPRHLVRRRGQEARLRCSPMKGHSHVYWYRQLPEEGLKFMVYLQKENIIDESGMPKERFSAEFPKEGPSILRIQQVVRGDSAAYFCASSQGYSTDTQYFGPGTRLTVL.

This CDR3 reads CASSRLGRDTEAFF. The CDR3 DNA reads as TGTGCCAGTAGTCGCCTGGGGAGGGACACTGAAGCTTTCTTT. The gene calls are TRBV19 and TRBJ1-1, with D unclear. CDR3 size: 14 residues. Looked up from germline, CDR1 is LNHDA and CDR2 is SQIVND (reference sequence). V lost 5 bases, J lost 3 bases, and 13 bases lay in between.

The J gene is TRBJ2-3, the V gene TRBV6-5; D gene ambiguous. V lost 0 bases and J 2 bases, leaving 9 bases between the germline ends. CDR1 and CDR2 from the germline V gene are MNHEY and SVGAGI. CDR3 length: 15 amino acids. The CDR3 protein is CASSYSARPTDTQYF. DNA of the CDR3: TGTGCCAGCAGTTACTCGGCGCGGCCCACAGATACGCAGTATTTT.

CDR3 nucleotides: TGCGCCAGCATGGCCGGACACGGGGAGCTGTTTTTT. Protein sequence: CASMAGHGELFF. The chain carries TRBV10-2 and TRBJ2-2; D is perhaps TRBD1 (5 bases). This CDR3 region has 12 residues. The V and J ends lost 7 bases and 7 bases respectively, with 10 bases between them. Germline V gene data show CDR1 as WSHSY and CDR2 as SAAADI.

DNA for the CDR3: TGTGCCAGCACTCACTCTAGCACAGATACGCAGTATTTT. Translation gives CASTHSSTDTQYF. The V gene is TRBV9, the J gene TRBJ2-3; the D is unclear. V gave up 6 bases and J gave up 0 bases, with 8 bases separating them. Per germline, CDR1 SGDLS and CDR2 YYNGEE. The length of the CDR3 is 13 residues.

The rearrangement links TRBV7-2 to TRBJ1-3, with TRBD1 as a possible D gene (5 bases). This CDR3 contains 14 residues. V dropped 2 bases and J dropped 2 bases, with 7 bases sitting between them. Germline CDR1 is SGHTA and CDR2 is FQGNSA. The CDR3, as DNA: TGTGCCAGCAGCTTACTAGGGGCTGGAAACACCATATATTTT. Translated: CASSLLGAGNTIYF.

This chain joins TRBV6-6 and TRBJ2-7; no clear D gene. Per the germline V gene, CDR1 is MNHNY and CDR2 is SVGAGI (reference sequence). CDR3 length equals 14 residues. Trimming cost V 8 bases and J 4 bases, with 18 bases left between them. The CDR3 coding sequence is TGTGCCAGCTCAACGTCTAGTGAGCGATACGAGCAGTACTTC. The encoded protein is CASSTSSERYEQYF.

The chain uses TRBV9 and TRBJ2-7; maybe TRBD2 (6 bases). Germline CDR1 and CDR2: SGDLS and YYNGEE. This CDR3 spans 15 amino acids. Trimming pared 1 base from V and 0 bases from J, leaving 11 bases between. The CDR3 DNA is TGTGCCAGCAGCGTATCGGGAGAGCCCTCCTACGAGCAGTACTTC. Its protein product is CASSVSGEPSYEQYF.

The V call is TRBV4-1, the J call TRBJ2-7; 9 nucleotides match TRBD1. The V and J ends lost 1 base and 5 bases, in that order; junction bases with no gene match: 15. Germline CDR1 is MGHRA and CDR2 is YSYEKL. The CDR3 loop spans 18 amino acids. In nucleotides, the CDR3 is TGCGCCAGCAGCCAAGGAAGTGGGTGGGGACAGGGTAAAAACGAGCAGTACTTC. Translation: CASSQGSGWGQGKNEQYF.

The chain employs TRBV5-4 and TRBJ2-7, with 13 bases identical to TRBD2. The germline gives CDR1 SGHNT, CDR2 YYREEE (reference sequence). V trimming: 0 bases; J trimming: 7 bases; junction bases outside the gene matches: 7. The CDR3 has 16 amino acids. The CDR3 here is CASSLGGLAGAGEQYF. Here the CDR3 DNA reads TGTGCCAGCAGCTTGGGCGGACTAGCGGGAGCTGGTGAGCAGTACTTC.

The chain employs TRBV10-3 and TRBJ1-4, with D uncertain. The V gene lost 4 bases and the J gene lost 5 bases, with 11 bases spanning the gap. The CDR3 length is 14 residues. Germline V gene data show CDR1 as ENHRY and CDR2 as SYGVKD. Here the CDR3 DNA reads TGTGCCATCAGTGGTTCAGGTCGGAATGAAAAACTGTTTTTT. Its translation: CAISGSGRNEKLFF.

The chain couples TRBV2 to TRBJ2-5, with TRBD1 matching 8 bases. J gave up 5 bases and V 6 bases, and 11 bases lay outside the gene matches. The germline CDR1 and CDR2 sequences are SNHLY and FYNNEI. This CDR3 contains 15 residues. The CDR3 DNA reads TGTGCCAGCAGACACGGACAGGGAAGGTGGGAGACCCAGTACTTC. Residues: CASRHGQGRWETQYF.

The J gene is TRBJ2-1, the V gene TRBV6-6; D may be TRBD2 (6 bases). Trimming removed 7 bases at V and 0 bases at J, with 16 bases between. Per germline, CDR1 MNHNY and CDR2 SVGAGI (reference sequence). CDR3 length: 16 amino acids. CDR3 nucleotide sequence: TGTGCCAGCATCGCCGGGGGAAAGAGCTCCTACAATGAGCAGTTCTTC. This sequence encodes CASIAGGKSSYNEQFF.

The chain employs TRBV28 and TRBJ1-2; no clear D gene. Trimming cost V 2 bases and J 3 bases, with 19 bases left between them. Germline CDR1 reads MDHEN; CDR2 reads SYDVKM. This CDR3 has 17 residues. CDR3: CASSLGVSVGSHYGYTF. The CDR3 bases are TGTGCCAGCAGTTTAGGGGTCTCTGTAGGGAGTCACTATGGCTACACCTTC.

The V and J genes are TRBV6-5 and TRBJ2-1; 7 bases line up with TRBD2. The germline gives CDR1 MNHEY, CDR2 SVGAGI. The CDR3 covers 14 residues. The V and J ends lost 3 bases and 5 bases, in that order; junction bases with no gene match: 4. The CDR3 DNA sequence: TGTGCCAGCAGTTATGCGGGAGTAAACAATGAGCAGTTCTTC. It specifies CASSYAGVNNEQFF.

J is TRBJ2-3 and V is TRBV19; the match to TRBD2 covers 16 bases. With V trimmed by 3 bases and J by 3 bases, 6 bases remained unmatched. Germline V gives CDR1 LNHDA, CDR2 SQIVND (reference sequence). This CDR3 comprises 18 residues. This CDR3 is CASSIQMGLAGGTDTQYF. As DNA, the CDR3 is TGTGCCAGTAGTATCCAGATGGGACTAGCGGGAGGGACAGATACGCAGTATTTT.